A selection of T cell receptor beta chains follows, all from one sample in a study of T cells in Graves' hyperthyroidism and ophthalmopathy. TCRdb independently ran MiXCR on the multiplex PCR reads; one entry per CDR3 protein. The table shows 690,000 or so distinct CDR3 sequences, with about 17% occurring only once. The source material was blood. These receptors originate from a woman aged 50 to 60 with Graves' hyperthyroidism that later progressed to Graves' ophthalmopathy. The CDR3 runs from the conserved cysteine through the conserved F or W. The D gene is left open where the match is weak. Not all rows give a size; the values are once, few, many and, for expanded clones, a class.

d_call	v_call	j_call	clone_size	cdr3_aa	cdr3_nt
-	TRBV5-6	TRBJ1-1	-	CVSSFAPSGVNTEAFF	TGTGTCAGCAGCTTCGCCCCGTCCGGGGTGAACACTGAAGCTTTCTTT
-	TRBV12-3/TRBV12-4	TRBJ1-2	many	CASSFSGFWGYTF	TGTGCCAGCAGTTTTTCGGGGTTCTGGGGCTACACCTTC
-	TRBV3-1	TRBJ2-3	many	CASSQRPSGTSTDTQYF	TGTGCCAGCAGCCAACGCCCCTCCGGGACTAGCACAGATACGCAGTATTTT
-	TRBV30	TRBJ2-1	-	CAWGPIAGEQFF	TGTGCCTGGGGACCCATAGCAGGTGAGCAGTTCTTC
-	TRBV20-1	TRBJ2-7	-	CSAGGVDPASEQYF	TGCAGTGCGGGGGGTGTGGACCCTGCAAGCGAGCAGTACTTC
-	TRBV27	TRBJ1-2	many	CASSNRESTYGYTF	TGTGCCAGCAGCAACAGGGAGTCAACCTATGGCTACACCTTC
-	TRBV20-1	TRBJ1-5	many	CSARDLMGVAQPQHF	TGCAGTGCTAGAGATCTGATGGGGGTAGCTCAGCCCCAGCATTTT
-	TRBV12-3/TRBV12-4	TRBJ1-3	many	CASRTLQGGYGNTIYF	TGTGCCAGCAGGACCTTACAGGGCGGCTACGGAAACACCATATATTTT
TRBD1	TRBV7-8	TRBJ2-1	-	CASRSGTGVNEQFF	TGTGCCAGCAGGTCCGGGACAGGGGTAAATGAGCAGTTCTTC
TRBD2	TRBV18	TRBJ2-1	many	CASSPVGLAGIPSYNEQFF	TGTGCCAGCTCACCGGTTGGACTAGCGGGCATTCCCTCCTACAATGAGCAGTTCTTC
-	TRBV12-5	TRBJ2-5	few	CASGQARETQYF	TGTGCTAGTGGTCAAGCGCGCGAGACCCAGTACTTC
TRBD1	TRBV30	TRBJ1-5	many	CAWSPGTGEQPQHF	TGTGCCTGGAGTCCAGGGACAGGGGAACAGCCCCAGCATTTT
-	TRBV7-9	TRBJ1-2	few	CASSPKASNYGYTF	TGTGCCAGCAGTCCTAAGGCTTCTAACTATGGCTACACCTTC
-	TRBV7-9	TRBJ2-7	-	CASSLASGPLEQYF	TGTGCCAGCAGCTTAGCGTCGGGTCCACTCGAGCAGTACTTC
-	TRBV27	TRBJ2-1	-	CASSLVGRNNEQFF	TGTGCCAGCAGTTTGGTCGGCAGAAACAATGAGCAGTTCTTC
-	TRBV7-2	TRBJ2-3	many	CASISGAPYTDTQYF	TGTGCCAGCATCTCAGGGGCCCCTTACACAGATACGCAGTATTTT
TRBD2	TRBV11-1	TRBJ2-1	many	CASSSSLQTSGRDNEQFF	TGTGCCAGCAGCTCCTCTTTACAAACTAGCGGGAGGGACAATGAGCAGTTCTTC
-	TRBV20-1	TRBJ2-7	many	CSARAPRQYYEQYF	TGCAGTGCTAGAGCCCCGCGACAGTACTACGAGCAGTACTTC
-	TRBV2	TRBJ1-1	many	CASSGLTESTEAFF	TGTGCCAGCAGTGGATTGACAGAGTCCACTGAAGCTTTCTTT
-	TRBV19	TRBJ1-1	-	CASSPAGGSNTEAFF	TGTGCCAGTAGTCCCGCCGGGGGATCGAACACTGAAGCTTTCTTT
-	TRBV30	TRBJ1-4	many	CAGTFINEKLFF	TGTGCCGGGACTTTTATAAATGAAAAACTGTTTTTT
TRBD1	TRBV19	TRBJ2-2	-	CASSIPWTGGTGELFF	TGTGCCAGTAGTATACCCTGGACAGGGGGCACCGGGGAGCTGTTTTTT
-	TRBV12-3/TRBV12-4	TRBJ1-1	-	CASSLEWGPSEAFF	TGTGCCAGCAGTTTAGAATGGGGACCTTCTGAAGCTTTCTTT
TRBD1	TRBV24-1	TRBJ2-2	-	CATSEDRGRTGELFF	TGTGCCACCAGTGAGGACAGGGGGAGAACCGGGGAGCTGTTTTTT
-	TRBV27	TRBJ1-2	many	CASSSAGANYGYTF	TGTGCCAGCAGTTCCGCAGGGGCGAACTATGGCTACACCTTC
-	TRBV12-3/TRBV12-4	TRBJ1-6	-	CASSFDGRDSPLHF	TGTGCCAGCAGTTTTGATGGGAGGGATTCACCCCTCCACTTT
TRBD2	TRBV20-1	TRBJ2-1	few	CSARTSGGIYNEQFF	TGCAGTGCTCGGACTAGCGGGGGGATCTACAATGAGCAGTTCTTC
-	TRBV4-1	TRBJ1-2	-	CASSQVGSSGGYTF	TGCGCCAGCAGCCAAGTGGGGAGCTCGGGGGGCTACACCTTC
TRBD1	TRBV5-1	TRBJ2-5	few	CASSLGPQGARQETQYF	TGCGCCAGCAGCTTAGGGCCACAGGGGGCAAGGCAAGAGACCCAGTACTTC
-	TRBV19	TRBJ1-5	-	CASGQNQPQHF	TGTGCCTCGGGTCAGAATCAGCCCCAGCATTTT
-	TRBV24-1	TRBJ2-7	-	CATPAGLSEQYF	TGTGCCACCCCCGCAGGTTTATCCGAGCAGTACTTC
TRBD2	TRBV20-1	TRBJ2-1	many	CSAGPSGSHNEQFF	TGCAGTGCGGGCCCTAGCGGGAGTCACAATGAGCAGTTCTTC
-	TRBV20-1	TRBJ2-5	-	CSAKGSGEETQYF	TGCAGTGCAAAAGGTAGTGGGGAAGAGACCCAGTACTTC
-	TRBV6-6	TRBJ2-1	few	CASSYSGWGERLEQFF	TGTGCCAGCAGTTACTCGGGGTGGGGGGAGCGATTAGAGCAGTTCTTC
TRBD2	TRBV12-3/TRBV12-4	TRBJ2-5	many	CASSLLASKTQYF	TGTGCCAGCAGCCTACTAGCGTCGAAGACCCAGTACTTC
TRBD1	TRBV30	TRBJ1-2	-	CSTGDGGYTF	TGTAGCACAGGGGATGGTGGCTACACCTTC
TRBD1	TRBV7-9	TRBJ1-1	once	CAGRPRQGADTEAFF	TGTGCCGGCAGGCCCCGACAGGGGGCGGACACTGAAGCTTTCTTT
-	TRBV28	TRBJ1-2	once	CASSPPGAEANYGYTF	TGTGCCAGCAGTCCCCCGGGGGCAGAAGCTAACTATGGCTACACCTTC